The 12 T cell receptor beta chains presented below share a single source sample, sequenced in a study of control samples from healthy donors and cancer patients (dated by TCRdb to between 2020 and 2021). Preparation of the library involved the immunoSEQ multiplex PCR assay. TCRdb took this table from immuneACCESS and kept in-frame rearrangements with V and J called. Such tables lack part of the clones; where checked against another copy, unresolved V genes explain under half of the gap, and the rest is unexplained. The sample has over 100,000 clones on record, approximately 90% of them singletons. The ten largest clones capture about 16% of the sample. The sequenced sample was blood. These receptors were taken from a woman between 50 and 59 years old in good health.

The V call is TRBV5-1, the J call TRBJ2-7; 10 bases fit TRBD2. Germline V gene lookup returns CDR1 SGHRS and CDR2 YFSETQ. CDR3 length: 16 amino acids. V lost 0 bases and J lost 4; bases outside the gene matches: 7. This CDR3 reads CASSLATSGDIYEQYV. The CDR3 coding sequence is TGCGCCAGCAGCTTGGCTACTAGCGGGGATATATACGAGCAGTACGTC.

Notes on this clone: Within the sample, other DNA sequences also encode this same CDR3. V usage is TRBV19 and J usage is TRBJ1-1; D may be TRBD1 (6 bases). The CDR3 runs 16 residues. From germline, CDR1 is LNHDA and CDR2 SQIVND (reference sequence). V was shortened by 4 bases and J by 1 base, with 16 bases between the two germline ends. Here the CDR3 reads CASSNRARGGNTEAFF. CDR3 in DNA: TGTGCCAGTAGTAACAGGGCGCGGGGGGGGAACACTGAAGCTTTCTTT. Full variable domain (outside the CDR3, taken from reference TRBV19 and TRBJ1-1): DGGITQSPKYLFRKEGQNVTLSCEQNLNHDAMYWYRQDPGQGLRLIYYSQIVNDFQKGDIAEGYSVSREKKESFPLTVTSAQKNPTAFYLCASSNRARGGNTEAFFGQGTRLTVV.

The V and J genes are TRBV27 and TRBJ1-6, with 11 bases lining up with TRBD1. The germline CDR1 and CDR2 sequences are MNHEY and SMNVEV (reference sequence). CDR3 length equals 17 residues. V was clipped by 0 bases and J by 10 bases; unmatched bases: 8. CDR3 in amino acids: CASSLSADRGRGSPLHF. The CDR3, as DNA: TGTGCCAGCAGTTTATCTGCGGACAGGGGGCGAGGATCACCCCTCCACTTT.

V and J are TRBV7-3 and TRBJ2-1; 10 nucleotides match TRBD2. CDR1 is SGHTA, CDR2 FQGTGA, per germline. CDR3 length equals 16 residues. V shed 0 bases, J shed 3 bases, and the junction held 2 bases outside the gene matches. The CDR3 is CASSLTLAGVYNEQFF. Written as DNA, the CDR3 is TGTGCCAGCAGCTTAACCCTAGCGGGGGTCTACAATGAGCAGTTCTTC.

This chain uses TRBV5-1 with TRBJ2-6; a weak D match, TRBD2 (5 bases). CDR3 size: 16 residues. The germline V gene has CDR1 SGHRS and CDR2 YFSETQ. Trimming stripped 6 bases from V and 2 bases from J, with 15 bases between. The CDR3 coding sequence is TGCGCCAGCACCCGAGAGGGTACGGCTGGGGCCAACGTCCTGACTTTC. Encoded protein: CASTREGTAGANVLTF.

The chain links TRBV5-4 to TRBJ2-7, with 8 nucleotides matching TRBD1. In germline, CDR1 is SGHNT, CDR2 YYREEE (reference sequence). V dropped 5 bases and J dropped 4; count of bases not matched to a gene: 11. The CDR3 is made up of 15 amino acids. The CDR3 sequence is CASSRETGGRYEQYF. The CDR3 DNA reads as TGTGCCAGCAGTCGAGAAACAGGGGGGAGGTACGAGCAGTACTTC.

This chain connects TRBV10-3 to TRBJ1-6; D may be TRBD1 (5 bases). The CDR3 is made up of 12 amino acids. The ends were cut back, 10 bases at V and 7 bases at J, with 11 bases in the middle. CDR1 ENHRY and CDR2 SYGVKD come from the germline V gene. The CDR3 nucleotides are TGTGCCAGCTGGGACGGCAATTCACCCCTCCACTTT. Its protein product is CASWDGNSPLHF.

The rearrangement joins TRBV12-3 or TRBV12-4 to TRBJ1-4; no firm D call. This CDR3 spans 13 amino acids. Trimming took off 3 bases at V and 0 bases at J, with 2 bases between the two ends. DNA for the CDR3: TGTGCCAGCAGTTTCCCAACTAATGAAAAACTGTTTTTT. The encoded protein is CASSFPTNEKLFF.

The CDR3 loop is CANRNNYNEQFF. In DNA form, the CDR3 reads TGTGCCAACCGGAACAACTACAATGAGCAGTTCTTC. The gene calls are TRBV3-1 (or the pseudogene TRBV3-2) and TRBJ2-1, with no clear D. This CDR3 is 12 amino acids long. V gave up 10 bases and J gave up 3 bases, with 10 bases separating them. CDR1 LGHDT and CDR2 YNNKEL come from the germline V gene (reference sequence).

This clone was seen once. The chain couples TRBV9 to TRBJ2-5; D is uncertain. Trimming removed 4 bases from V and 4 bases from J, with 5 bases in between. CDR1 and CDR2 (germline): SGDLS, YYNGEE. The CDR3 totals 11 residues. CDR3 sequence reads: CASSIGETQYF. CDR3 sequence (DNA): TGTGCCAGCAGCATTGGAGAGACCCAGTACTTC.

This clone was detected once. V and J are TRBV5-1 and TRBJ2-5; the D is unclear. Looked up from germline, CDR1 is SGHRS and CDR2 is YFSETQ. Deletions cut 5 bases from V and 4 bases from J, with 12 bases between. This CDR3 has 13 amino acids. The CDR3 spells CASRPSSGETQYF. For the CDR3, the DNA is TGCGCCAGCAGACCCTCTTCGGGAGAGACCCAGTACTTC. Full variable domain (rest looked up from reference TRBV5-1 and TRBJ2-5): KAGVTQTPRYLIKTRGQQVTLSCSPISGHRSVSWYQQTPGQGLQFLFEYFSETQRNKGNFPGRFSGRQFSNSRSEMNVSTLELGDSALYLCASRPSSGETQYFGPGTRLLVL.

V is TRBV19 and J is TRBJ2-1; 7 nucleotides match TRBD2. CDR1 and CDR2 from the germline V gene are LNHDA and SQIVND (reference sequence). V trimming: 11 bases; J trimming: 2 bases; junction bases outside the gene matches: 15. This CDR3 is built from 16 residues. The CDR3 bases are TGTGCCCCCGGGGGGAACGCTCAACGGACCTACAATGAGCAGTTCTTC. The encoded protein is CAPGGNAQRTYNEQFF.